This T cell receptor (beta chain) came from a study of Ad26.COV2.S vaccination and SARS-CoV-2 variants (dated by TCRdb to about 2021). In terms of the full investigation: Sequencing of the TCRbeta repertoire served to evaluate the specificity and breadth of SARS-CoV-2-reactive T cell receptors following Ad26.COV2.S vaccination. The TCR-sequenced set comprised roughly 30 samples: 19 Ad26.COV2.S vaccine recipients, 5 placebo recipients and 8 SARS-CoV-2 convalescent individuals.

To note about this clone: It has no known antigen specificity. The record has no base qualities; no much larger clone is one base away.

The immunoSEQ Assay was the method used to sequence TCRbeta CDR3 regions. After extraction, genomic DNA underwent amplification by bias-controlled multiplex PCR, followed by high-throughput sequencing. Per the original workflow: To quantify the absolute abundance of each unique TCRbeta CDR3 region, sequences were collapsed and filtered. Usable DNA was measured by amplifying reference genes present in all nucleated cells, and TCRbeta template counts were normalized to that usable DNA to estimate T cell fraction. Repertoire TCRs were annotated as SARS-CoV-2-specific when V gene, CDR3 amino acid sequence and J gene were exactly matched to a known reactive TCR set. The reference SARS-CoV-2 TCR set was derived from MIRA and filtered for enrichment in COVID-19-positive ImmuneCODE repertoires, a step that removed public or cross-reactive TCRs. Using the MIRA antigens, annotated TCRs were further analysed by specific ORF or by position within an ORF. Breadth was defined as the number of annotated unique rearrangements divided by the total number of unique productive rearrangements, and depth was defined as the summed frequency of the annotated unique rearrangements. TCR breadth was compared between groups using two-sided Wilcoxon rank-sum tests. As stored in TCRdb, this immuneACCESS dataset retains in-frame rearrangements with V and J assigned. A fraction of the clones does not appear; measured against another copy, unresolved V genes explain less than half of the discrepancy, and the remainder lacks a known reason. The V and J calls and clone size come from that table; D and trimming were worked out from the DNA. The table for this sample lists about 180,000 clones; 87% of them were counted only once. The ten top clones hold 5.5% to 6% of the sample.

Overall study results and their limits: Ad26.COV2.S recipients had higher spike-specific TCR breadth than placebo recipients (P = 0.0014). After vaccination, substantial breadth of spike-specific CD8+ and CD4+ T cell responses was reported. The authors noted that the TCR breadth and depth analyses may have underestimated total T cell responses. Comparable non-spike TCR breadth was observed between vaccine and placebo recipients, consistent with only spike being contained in the vaccine.

The CDR3, from cysteine to phenylalanine, totals 18 residues. CDR3 DNA is the only sequence kept; it has 54 bases, read in frame from the first base. Taken from the germline V gene, the CDR1 and CDR2 loops are SGDLS and YYNGEE. Trimming takes 3 bases from V and 0 bases from J, and the germline ends sit 19 bases apart. Reading the label with the study, this specimen's time point is: individuals recovered from natural SARS-CoV-2 infection. The TCR comes from a human donor who had recovered from COVID-19. Sequenced material: peripheral blood, taken after recovery from COVID-19. This receptor chain uses TRBV9 and TRBJ1-3, with no confidently assigned D gene. The sequenced DNA: TGTGCCAGCAGCGATGTGGTGGCAGCGTCGTTCTCTGGAAACACCATATATTTT. This sequence encodes CASSDVVAASFSGNTIYF. Here the CDR3 is joined to the reference TRBV9 and TRBJ1-3 genes, and the full variable domain is: DSGVTQTPKHLITATGQRVTLRCSPRSGDLSVYWYQQSLDQGLQFLIQYYNGEERAKGNILERFSAQQFPDLHSELNLSSLELGDSALYFCASSDVVAASFSGNTIYFGEGSWLTVV.